This T cell receptor beta chain was found in a study of cytomegalovirus exposure and HLA in healthy donors. Primers included in the PCR were 60 Vbeta and 13 Jbeta primers. TCRdb's copy holds only in-frame clones and misses some; the assay was immunoSEQ multiplex PCR. The data show approximately 160,000 clones, with around two thirds seen just once and 1.4% to 1.5% held by the top ten. To note about this clone: Its antigen is still unknown.

Overall study findings and caveats: In a later analysis, across HLA loci, associated TCR counts were highest for DRB1, lowest for HLA-C.

The sequence was obtained from a man between 50 and 59 years old in good health and CMV-seronegative. The sequencing input was PBMCs.

CDR3 amino acids: CASSIQGARPEQFF. DNA of the CDR3: TGTGCCAGTAGTATACAGGGGGCGCGACCTGAGCAGTTCTTC. V usage is TRBV19 and J usage is TRBJ2-1; 8 bases fit TRBD1. The germline CDR1 and CDR2 sequences are LNHDA and SQIVND (reference sequence). This CDR3 comprises 14 residues. V was pared by 2 bases and J by 9 bases, with 6 bases of the junction left unmatched.